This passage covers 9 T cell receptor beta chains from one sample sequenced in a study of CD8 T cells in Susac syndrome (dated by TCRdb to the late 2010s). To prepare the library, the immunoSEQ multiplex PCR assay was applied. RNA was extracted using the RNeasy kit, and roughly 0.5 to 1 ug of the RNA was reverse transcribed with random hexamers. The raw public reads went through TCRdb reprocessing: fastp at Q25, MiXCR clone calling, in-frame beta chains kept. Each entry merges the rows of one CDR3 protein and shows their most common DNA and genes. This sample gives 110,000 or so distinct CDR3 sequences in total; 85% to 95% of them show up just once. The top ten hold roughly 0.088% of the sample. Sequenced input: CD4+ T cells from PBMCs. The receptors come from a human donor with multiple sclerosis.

CDR3 DNA: TGTGCCAGCAGCGTAGCGGGACAGGGGTATGGAACCGGGGAGCTGTTTTTT. Encoded protein: CASSVAGQGYGTGELFF. The chain links TRBV9 to TRBJ2-2; TRBD1 matches at 10 bases. Trimming cost V 0 bases and J 5 bases; bases outside gene matches: 7. This CDR3 spans 17 amino acids. The germline V gene has CDR1 SGDLS and CDR2 YYNGEE.

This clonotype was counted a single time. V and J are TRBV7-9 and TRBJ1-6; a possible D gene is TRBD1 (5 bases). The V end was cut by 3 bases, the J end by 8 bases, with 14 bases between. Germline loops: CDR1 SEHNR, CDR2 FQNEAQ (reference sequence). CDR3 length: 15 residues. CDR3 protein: CASSLRGAGDSPLHF. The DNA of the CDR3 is TGTGCCAGCAGCTTGCGAGGGGCAGGCGATTCACCCCTCCACTTT.

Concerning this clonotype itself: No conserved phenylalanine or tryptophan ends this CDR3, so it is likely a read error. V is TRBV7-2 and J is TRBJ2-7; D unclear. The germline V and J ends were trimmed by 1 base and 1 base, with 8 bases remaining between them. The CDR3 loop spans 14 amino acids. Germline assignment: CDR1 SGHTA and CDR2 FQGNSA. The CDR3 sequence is CASSLVGTSYEQYC. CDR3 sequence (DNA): TGTGCCAGCAGCTTAGTTGGCACATCCTACGAGCAGTACTGC.

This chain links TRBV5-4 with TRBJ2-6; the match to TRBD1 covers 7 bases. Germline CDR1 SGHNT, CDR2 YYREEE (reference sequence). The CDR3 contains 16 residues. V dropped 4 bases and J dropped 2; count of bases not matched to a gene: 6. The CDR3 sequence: CASSPGQSTGANVLTF. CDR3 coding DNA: TGTGCCAGCAGCCCGGGACAGTCTACTGGGGCCAACGTCCTGACTTTC.

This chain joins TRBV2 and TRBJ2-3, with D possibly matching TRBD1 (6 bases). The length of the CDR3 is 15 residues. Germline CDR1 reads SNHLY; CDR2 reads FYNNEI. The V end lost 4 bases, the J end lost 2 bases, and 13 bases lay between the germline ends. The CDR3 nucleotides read TGTGCCAGCAGTGCTGGCAGGGGCGTCACAGATACGCAGTATTTT. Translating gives CASSAGRGVTDTQYF. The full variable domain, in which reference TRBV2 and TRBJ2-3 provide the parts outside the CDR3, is EPEVTQTPSHQVTQMGQEVILRCVPISNHLYFYWYRQILGQKVEFLVSFYNNEISEKSEIFDDQFSVERPDGSNFTLKIRSTKLEDSAMYFCASSAGRGVTDTQYFGPGTRLTVL.

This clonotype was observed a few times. The CDR3 coding sequence is TGTGCCAGCTCACCAGGAATCAGCAATCAGCCCCAGCATTTT. This gives the protein CASSPGISNQPQHF. V usage is TRBV18 and J usage is TRBJ1-5; the D is unclear. V shed 2 bases and J shed 1 base, with 6 bases lying between them. CDR3 length: 14 residues. In germline, CDR1 is KGHSH, CDR2 LQKENI.

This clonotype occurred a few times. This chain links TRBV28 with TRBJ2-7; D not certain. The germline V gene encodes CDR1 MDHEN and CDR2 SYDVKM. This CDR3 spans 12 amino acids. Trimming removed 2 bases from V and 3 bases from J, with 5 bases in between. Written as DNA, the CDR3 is TGTGCCAGCAGTTTAGGGTTCTACGAGCAGTACTTC. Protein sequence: CASSLGFYEQYF.

The CDR3 DNA is TGTGCCAGCAGTTTGGACAGGGTAGAGCAGTTCTTC. This encodes CASSLDRVEQFF. This sequence joins TRBV6-5 and TRBJ2-1, with TRBD1 identical over 8 bases. Germline assignment: CDR1 MNHEY and CDR2 SVGAGI. This CDR3 contains 12 residues. Trimming at V came to 4 bases and at J to 10 bases, leaving 3 bases not matched to a gene.

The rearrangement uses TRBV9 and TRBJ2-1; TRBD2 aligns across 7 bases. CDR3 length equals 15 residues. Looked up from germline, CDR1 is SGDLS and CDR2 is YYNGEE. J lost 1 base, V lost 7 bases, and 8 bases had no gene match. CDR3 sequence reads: CASGSGLPSYNEQFF. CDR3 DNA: TGTGCCAGCGGATCGGGACTACCTTCCTACAATGAGCAGTTCTTC.